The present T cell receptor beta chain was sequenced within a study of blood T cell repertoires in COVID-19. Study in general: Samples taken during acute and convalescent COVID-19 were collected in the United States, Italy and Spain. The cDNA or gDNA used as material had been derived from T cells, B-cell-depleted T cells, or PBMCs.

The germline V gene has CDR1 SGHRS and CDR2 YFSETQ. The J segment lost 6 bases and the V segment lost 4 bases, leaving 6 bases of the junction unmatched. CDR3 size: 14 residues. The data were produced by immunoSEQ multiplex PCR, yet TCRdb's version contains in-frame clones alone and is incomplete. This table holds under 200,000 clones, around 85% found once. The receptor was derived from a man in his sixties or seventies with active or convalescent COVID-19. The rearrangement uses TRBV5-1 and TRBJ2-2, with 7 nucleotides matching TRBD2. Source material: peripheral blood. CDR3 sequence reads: CASSPGRGPGELFF. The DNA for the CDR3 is TGCGCCAGCAGCCCTGGGAGGGGCCCCGGGGAGCTGTTTTTT.